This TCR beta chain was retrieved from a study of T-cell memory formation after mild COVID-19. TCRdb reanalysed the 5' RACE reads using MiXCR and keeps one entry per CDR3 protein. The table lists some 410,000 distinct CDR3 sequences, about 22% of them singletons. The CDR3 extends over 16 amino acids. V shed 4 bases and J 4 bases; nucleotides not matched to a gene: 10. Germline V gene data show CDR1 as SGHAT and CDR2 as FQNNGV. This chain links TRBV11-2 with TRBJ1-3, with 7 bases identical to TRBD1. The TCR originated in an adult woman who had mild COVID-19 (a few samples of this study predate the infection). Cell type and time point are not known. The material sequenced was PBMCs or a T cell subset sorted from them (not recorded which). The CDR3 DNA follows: TGTGCCAGCAGCTCGGCGGGGACAGCTCCGGGAAACACCATATATTTT. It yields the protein CASSSAGTAPGNTIYF.